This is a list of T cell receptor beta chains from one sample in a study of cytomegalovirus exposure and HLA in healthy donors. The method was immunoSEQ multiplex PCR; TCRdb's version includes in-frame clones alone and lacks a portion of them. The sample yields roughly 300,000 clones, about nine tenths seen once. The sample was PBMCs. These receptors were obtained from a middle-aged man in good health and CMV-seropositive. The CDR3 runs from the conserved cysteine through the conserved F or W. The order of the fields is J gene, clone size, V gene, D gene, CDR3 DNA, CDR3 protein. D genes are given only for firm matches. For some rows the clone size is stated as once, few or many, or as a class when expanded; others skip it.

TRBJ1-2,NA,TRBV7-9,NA,TGTGCCAGCAGCTTAACTGTCCCGTCGAGGGAGGGGAACTATGGCTACACCTTC,CASSLTVPSREGNYGYTF
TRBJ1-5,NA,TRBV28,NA,TGTGCCAGCAGTTTAAGATTGGCAGGGGGCAATCAGCCCCAGCATTTT,CASSLRLAGGNQPQHF
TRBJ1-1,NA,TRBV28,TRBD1,TGTGCCAGCAGTTTAATAGGGACAGGGAACACTGAAGCTTTCTTT,CASSLIGTGNTEAFF
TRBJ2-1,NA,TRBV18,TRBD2,TGTGCCAGCTCACTGAGGGTAGCGGGGAGCTCCTACAATGAGCAGTTCTTC,CASSLRVAGSSYNEQFF
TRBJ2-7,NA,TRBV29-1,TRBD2,TGCAGCGTTGCCGCCCCGGGACTAGTCTCCTACGAGCAGTACTTC,CSVAAPGLVSYEQYF
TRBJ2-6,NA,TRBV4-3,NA,TGCGCCAGCAGCCAAGATGGGGCGATACTTTCCTCTGGGGCCAACGTCCTGACTTTC,CASSQDGAILSSGANVLTF
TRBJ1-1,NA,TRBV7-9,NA,TGTTCCAGCAGACTGGGGAGGGTAGGTACTGAAGCTTTCTTT,CSSRLGRVGTEAFF
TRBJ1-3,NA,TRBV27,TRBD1,TGTGCCAGCAGTCCCTACCCGACAGGGGCTGGAAACACCATATATTTT,CASSPYPTGAGNTIYF
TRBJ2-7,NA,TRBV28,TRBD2,TGTGCCAGCAGTAAGGGACTAGCGGGACCCTCCTACGAGCAGTACTTC,CASSKGLAGPSYEQYF
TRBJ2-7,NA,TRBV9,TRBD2,TGTGCCAGCAGCGTAGGCCTAGCGGGAGCCTACGAGCAGTACTTC,CASSVGLAGAYEQYF
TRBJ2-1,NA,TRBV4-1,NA,TGCGCCAGCAGTTCGGAGGGAGGCTCCTACAATGAGCAGTTCTTC,CASSSEGGSYNEQFF
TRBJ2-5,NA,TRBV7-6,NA,TGTGCCAGCAGCTTAGCGATGGCTGCAGGGGAGACCCAGTACTTC,CASSLAMAAGETQYF
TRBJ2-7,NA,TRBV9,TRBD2,TGTGCCAGCAGTTTGGTAGCGGGAGGGCCCGAGCAGTACTTC,CASSLVAGGPEQYF
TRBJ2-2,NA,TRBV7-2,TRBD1,TGTGCCAGCAGCCTACTTACCGGGACAGGGAGCACCGGGGAGCTGTTTTTT,CASSLLTGTGSTGELFF
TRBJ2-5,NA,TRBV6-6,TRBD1,TGTGCCAGCAGTGACCCCCCAGGGGGCCAAGAGACCCAGTACTTC,CASSDPPGGQETQYF
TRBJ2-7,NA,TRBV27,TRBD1,TGTGCCAGCAGTTCGACCTGGGACAGGGGTCGACACGAGCAGTACTTC,CASSSTWDRGRHEQYF
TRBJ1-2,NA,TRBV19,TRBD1,TGTGCCAGTTGGACAGGGTATGGCTACACCTTC,CASWTGYGYTF
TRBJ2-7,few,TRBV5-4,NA,TGTGCCAGCAGCTTGGCGGGACTCATCGGCGAGCAGTACTTC,CASSLAGLIGEQYF
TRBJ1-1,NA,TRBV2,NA,TGTGCCAGCACTCCCGAGGGATTCCCTGAAGCTTTCTTT,CASTPEGFPEAFF
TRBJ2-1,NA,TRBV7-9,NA,TGTGCCAGCAGGCTTAGCTTCGGCAATGAGCAGTTCTTC,CASRLSFGNEQFF
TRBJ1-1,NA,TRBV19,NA,TGTGCCAGTAGTATTAGGAGGGAGGGCACTGAAGCTTTCTTT,CASSIRREGTEAFF
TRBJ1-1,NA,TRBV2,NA,TGTGCCAGCAGTGAAAGGGGGGGAGCTTTCTTT,CASSERGGAFF
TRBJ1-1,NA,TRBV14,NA,TGTGCCAGCAGCCAACGACAGAACACTGAAGCTTTCTTT,CASSQRQNTEAFF
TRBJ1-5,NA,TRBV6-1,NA,TGTGCCAGCCTTGGAGAGGGCAATCAGCCCCAGCATTTT,CASLGEGNQPQHF
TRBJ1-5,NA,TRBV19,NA,TGTGCCAGTAGTATCGGGAGGGGGGTCCGGGGTAGCAATCAGCCCCAGCATTTT,CASSIGRGVRGSNQPQHF
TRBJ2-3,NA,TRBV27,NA,TGTGCCACCTCAGTGTTAACGGGAGTGTTCCGTAGCACAGATACGCAGTATTTT,CATSVLTGVFRSTDTQYF
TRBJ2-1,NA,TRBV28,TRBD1,TGTGCCAGCAGTTCGGACAGGGGGTCCTACAATGAGCAGTTCTTC,CASSSDRGSYNEQFF
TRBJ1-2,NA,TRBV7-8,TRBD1,TGTGCCAGCAGCACGTCCGGGACAGACATAGGCTACACCTTC,CASSTSGTDIGYTF
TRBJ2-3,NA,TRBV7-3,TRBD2,TGTGCCAGCAGCCCCTATCTAGCGGCTAGCACAGATACGCAGTATTTT,CASSPYLAASTDTQYF
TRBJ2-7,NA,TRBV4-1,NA,TGCGCCAGCAGCCAAGTCCGCGGTGGAGGACTTAGCTCCTACGAGCAGTACTTC,CASSQVRGGGLSSYEQYF
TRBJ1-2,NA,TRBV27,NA,TGTGCCAGCAGTCCCGCCGGACAGCAGAGCTATGGCTACACCTTC,CASSPAGQQSYGYTF
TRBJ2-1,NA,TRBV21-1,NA,TGTGCCAGCAGCAGACCACTAGCGGGCCCCTCCCACGGTTCTGGTGAGCAGTTCTTC,CASSRPLAGPSHGSGEQFF